This entry describes one T cell receptor (beta chain). Its antigen is not identified. CDR1 SNHLY and CDR2 FYNNEI come from the germline V gene. This CDR3 has 11 residues. Deletions cut 4 bases from V and 9 bases from J, with 9 bases between. Clones were read by immunoSEQ multiplex PCR, and TCRdb kept only the in-frame ones, dropping some. The sample records fewer than 95,000 clones, about 83% being singletons. Checkpoint therapy with ipilimumab 1 mg/kg began 14 to 28 days after transplant. Through week 26, nivolumab 3 mg/kg IV was given weeks 1, 4, 7, 10, then biweekly. The data stem from a study of ipilimumab plus nivolumab after autologous stem cell transplantation. The study's findings and limits: Per the authors, repertoire, Treg and microbiota data justify further study.

The sample in question was PBMCs, obtained in a trial of ipilimumab plus nivolumab as post-transplant consolidation. The rearrangement uses TRBV2 and TRBJ2-5; D is unclear. The TCR was taken from a male donor with diffuse large B-cell lymphoma. The CDR3 DNA reads as TGTGCCAGCAGTGGCAAGTGGTCCCAGTACTTC. Translation: CASSGKWSQYF.